A selection of T cell receptor beta chains follows, all from one sample in a study of shared clonotypes between healthy human individuals. Repertoires were generated with immunoSEQ multiplex PCR, while TCRdb's copy carries only in-frame clones and drops some. This sample yields more than 2,000,000 clones, of which 90% to 95% are seen a single time; 0.14% belongs to the top ten. The sequencing input was naive CD4+ T cells sorted from blood. These receptors were collected from a young man in good health. Each CDR3 is given with its conserved first and last residue. A D gene is named only where the DNA matches it firmly. The size of a clone is reported for some rows only, either as once, few or many, or as a class for expanded clones.

>TRBD1|16|TRBV19|TRBJ1-4|NA
TGTGCCAGTAGTATAACAACGACAGGGGCTCGAGAAAAACTGTTTTTT
CASSITTTGAREKLFF
>NA|13|TRBV2|TRBJ1-4|NA
TGTGCCAGCCGAGGGGCAGGAAGGGAAAAACTGTTTTTT
CASRGAGREKLFF
>NA|16|TRBV2|TRBJ1-2|NA
TGTGCCAGCAGTGTTATGACAGTACTAAGCGGCTATGGCTACACCTTC
CASSVMTVLSGYGYTF
>TRBD1|15|TRBV5-1|TRBJ2-3|NA
TGCGCCAGCAGCTTACCCGGACAGGGGACAGATACGCAGTATTTT
CASSLPGQGTDTQYF
>NA|13|TRBV7-2|TRBJ2-7|NA
TGTGCCAGCAGCTCCGGACCGATCTACGAGCAGTACTTC
CASSSGPIYEQYF
>TRBD1|15|TRBV6-1|TRBJ2-7|NA
TGTGCCAGCAGTGATAGGACAGGGGGACCCTACGAGCAGTACTTC
CASSDRTGGPYEQYF
>TRBD2|16|TRBV7-7|TRBJ2-1|NA
TGTGCTAGCAGCGTAGGACTAGCGGGGGGGGAGGATGAGCAGTTCTTC
CASSVGLAGGEDEQFF
>NA|14|TRBV25-1|TRBJ2-7|NA
TGTGCCAGCAGGGCCGGGCAGCTACCCTACGAGCAGTACTTC
CASRAGQLPYEQYF
>NA|16|TRBV7-2|TRBJ1-1|NA
TGTGCCAGCAGCTTATCCGGCCAAACAGTTTACACTGAAGCTTTCTTT
CASSLSGQTVYTEAFF
>NA|16|TRBV7-2|TRBJ2-3|NA
TGTGCCAGCAGCTTAGAGGCGGACACTAGCACAGATACGCAGTATTTT
CASSLEADTSTDTQYF
>NA|13|TRBV2|TRBJ2-7|NA
TGTGCCAGCAACGGCTGGAGAACCTACGAGCAGTACTTC
CASNGWRTYEQYF
>NA|16|TRBV7-6|TRBJ2-1|NA
TGTGCCAGCAGCCCGCCCCCGGGGGACTCCTACAATGAGCAGTTCTTC
CASSPPPGDSYNEQFF
>NA|15|TRBV19|TRBJ1-3|NA
TGTGCCAGTAGCCCGCCGGAAAGAGGTGGAAACACCATATATTTT
CASSPPERGGNTIYF
>NA|13|TRBV10-3|TRBJ2-5|NA
TGTGCCATCAGCCCAGGGTCGGGCGAGACCCAGTACTTC
CAISPGSGETQYF
>NA|14|TRBV18|TRBJ1-4|NA
TGTGCCAGCTCACCACGGAATGAGAATGAAAAACTGTTTTTT
CASSPRNENEKLFF
>NA|12|TRBV2|TRBJ2-7|NA
TGTGCCAGCAGATTGGACGGTTACGAGCAGTACTTC
CASRLDGYEQYF
>NA|19|TRBV10-3|TRBJ2-1|NA
TGTGCCATCAGTGGAGCAGGAATCCCGGACCCAAGCTCCTACAATGAGCAGTTCTTC
CAISGAGIPDPSSYNEQFF
>NA|12|TRBV14|TRBJ2-7|NA
TGTGCCAGCAGCTATTCGGCACACGAGCAGTACTTC
CASSYSAHEQYF
>NA|13|TRBV30|TRBJ2-5|NA
TGTGCCTGCATCTCGCCGGGGGTAGTAACCCAGTACTTC
CACISPGVVTQYF
>NA|14|TRBV9|TRBJ2-3|NA
TGTGCCAGCAGCGTCCCGACTAGCACAGATACGCAGTATTTT
CASSVPTSTDTQYF
>NA|14|TRBV28|TRBJ1-2|once
TGTGCCAGCAGTCTCCAGGGTTTTAACTATGGCTACACCTTC
CASSLQGFNYGYTF
>TRBD1|13|TRBV27|TRBJ1-2|few
TGTGCCAGCAGTCAGAGGACAGGCTATGGCTACACCTTC
CASSQRTGYGYTF
>NA|16|TRBV9|TRBJ2-3|NA
TGTGCCAGCAGCGTAGGGGGCGGCACTAGCACAGATACGCAGTATTTT
CASSVGGGTSTDTQYF
>NA|15|TRBV11-2|TRBJ1-3|NA
TGTGCCAGCAGCTTAACCCGGGGAGTCGTGAACACCATATATTTT
CASSLTRGVVNTIYF
>NA|14|TRBV27|TRBJ1-2|NA
TGTGCCAGCAGTCCTCGCGGGTTTAACTATGGCTACACCTTC
CASSPRGFNYGYTF
>NA|14|TRBV11-2|TRBJ2-1|NA
TGTGCCAGCAGCCCGCAGGCAGCCAGCGATGAGCAGTTCTTC
CASSPQAASDEQFF
>NA|15|TRBV29-1|TRBJ2-1|NA
TGCAGCGTTGAAGATGCAACTAACTCCTACAATGAGCAGTTCTTC
CSVEDATNSYNEQFF
>TRBD1|15|TRBV28|TRBJ2-1|NA
TGTGCCAGCAGTCCTAGCAGGGGGTTGCACAATGAGCAGTTCTTC
CASSPSRGLHNEQFF
>NA|12|TRBV10-1|TRBJ2-3|NA
TGCGCCAGCAGTTCTAGCACAGATACGCAGTATTTT
CASSSSTDTQYF
>TRBD1|14|TRBV6-5|TRBJ1-6|once
TGTGCCAGCAGAGGACAGGGCGGAAATTCACCCCTCCACTTT
CASRGQGGNSPLHF
>NA|15|TRBV2|TRBJ2-7|NA
TGTGCCAGCAGTGAGGTTTTAGGCGGTTCCTACGAGCAGTACTTC
CASSEVLGGSYEQYF
>NA|15|TRBV6-5|TRBJ2-5|once
TGTGCCAGCAGTTCCTCGGGGGCACCACAAGAGACCCAGTACTTC
CASSSSGAPQETQYF
>NA|13|TRBV10-3|TRBJ1-4|NA
TGTGCCATCAGTGACTTGGCAACCGAAAAACTGTTTTTT
CAISDLATEKLFF
>NA|14|TRBV27|TRBJ1-6|NA
TGTGCCAGCAGTTTAGGATCCTATAATTCACCCCTCCACTTT
CASSLGSYNSPLHF
>NA|14|TRBV6-5|TRBJ1-6|NA
TGTGCCAGCAGTTACGTAGGGAATAATTCACCCCTCCACTTT
CASSYVGNNSPLHF
>NA|14|TRBV7-2|TRBJ1-2|NA
TGTGCCAGCAGCCACCGTAGTAGCTTCGATGGCTACACCTTC
CASSHRSSFDGYTF
>NA|13|TRBV2|TRBJ1-5|NA
TGTGCCAGCGGGCCCTCACATGGTCAGCCCCAGCATTTT
CASGPSHGQPQHF
>NA|17|TRBV6-1|TRBJ2-5|NA
TGTGCCAGCAGTGAAGCGCTTGGGGGGGCGAGGCAAGAGACCCAGTACTTC
CASSEALGGARQETQYF
>NA|15|TRBV6-1|TRBJ2-7|NA
TGTGCCAGCAGTGAAAACCCGGCCTCCGTCGGGGAGCAGTACTTC
CASSENPASVGEQYF
>NA|15|TRBV18|TRBJ2-7|NA
TGTGCCAGCTCACCAGGGGGGTCGTTAAGGTACGAGCAGTACTTC
CASSPGGSLRYEQYF
>TRBD1|15|TRBV6-1|TRBJ2-5|NA
TGTGCCAGCAGTGCTACAGGGGGCCCCCCAGAGACCCAGTACTTC
CASSATGGPPETQYF
>NA|15|TRBV6-5|TRBJ2-2|NA
TGTGCCAGCAGCCGTACGACAGTGAACACCGGGGAGCTGTTTTTT
CASSRTTVNTGELFF
>TRBD2|18|TRBV10-1|TRBJ2-3|NA
TGCGCCAGCAGTTCGACTAGCGGGGGGGCCCGAGGCACAGATACGCAGTATTTT
CASSSTSGGARGTDTQYF
>TRBD2|14|TRBV11-2|TRBJ2-3|NA
TGTGCCAGCAGCTTACAGCGACTAGCGGATACGCAGTATTTT
CASSLQRLADTQYF
>NA|16|TRBV5-1|TRBJ1-6|NA
TGCGCCAGCAGAGACGGGACACTCGCCACCGGCTCACCCCTCCACTTT
CASRDGTLATGSPLHF
>TRBD1|14|TRBV7-2|TRBJ1-2|NA
TGTGCCAGCAGCTTAGGTCAGGGGGTCTATGGCTACACCTTC
CASSLGQGVYGYTF
>NA|13|TRBV5-4|TRBJ2-2|NA
TGTGCCAGCAGCTCAGGACAGACCGGGGAGCTGTTTTTT
CASSSGQTGELFF
>NA|12|TRBV30|TRBJ1-1|once
TGTGCCTGGAGTGCTTTTTGGACACAAGCTTTCTTT
CAWSAFWTQAFF
>NA|16|TRBV19|TRBJ2-7|NA
TGTGCCAGTAGTTCCCGACTAGGGACCTATTACTACGAGCAGTACTTC
CASSSRLGTYYYEQYF
>NA|14|TRBV18|TRBJ2-7|NA
TGTGCCAGCTCCCGGACAGTGGGGGACTACGAGCAGTACTTC
CASSRTVGDYEQYF
>NA|10|TRBV30|TRBJ2-5|NA
TGTGCCTGGACCCAAGAGACCCAGTACTTC
CAWTQETQYF
>NA|15|TRBV7-2|TRBJ2-5|NA
TGTGCCAGCAGCTTAGCCGGGGAAGCCTCGGAGACCCAGTACTTC
CASSLAGEASETQYF
>NA|15|TRBV14|TRBJ1-4|NA
TGTGCCAGCAGCCAATCACGCCCGGTTAATGAAAAACTGTTTTTT
CASSQSRPVNEKLFF
>NA|14|TRBV10-1|TRBJ2-3|NA
TGCGCCAGCAGTGGCGGGGCTGGGACAGATACGCAGTATTTT
CASSGGAGTDTQYF
>NA|14|TRBV2|TRBJ2-3|NA
TGTGCCAGCAGCAGGGAGGCGGGCACAGATACGCAGTATTTT
CASSREAGTDTQYF
>NA|15|TRBV7-2|TRBJ2-1|NA
TGTGCCAGCAGCCCATCCCTCTTGGAGGCGTATGAGCAGTTCTTC
CASSPSLLEAYEQFF
>NA|15|TRBV6-1|TRBJ2-7|NA
TGTGCCAGCAGTGATCGCACCAAGTCAGCCTACGAGCAGTACTTC
CASSDRTKSAYEQYF
>NA|12|TRBV5-4|TRBJ2-1|NA
TGTGCCTGTAGCAGGGCCCCAGGTGAGCAGTTCTTC
CACSRAPGEQFF
>TRBD2|13|TRBV25-1|TRBJ2-7|NA
TGTGCCAGCACCGGGGGGTCCGCCTACGAGCAGTACTTC
CASTGGSAYEQYF
>TRBD2|16|TRBV7-3|TRBJ2-3|once
TGTGCCAGCAGCCCTCGGGGAGGGATGAGCACAGATACGCAGTATTTT
CASSPRGGMSTDTQYF